This record covers a single TCR beta chain. The sample is drawn from a study of shared clonotypes between healthy human individuals. Some clones are missing from TCRdb's copy, which holds only in-frame ones; the method was immunoSEQ multiplex PCR. The profile shows about 1.9 million clones, about 94% of them singletons. Naive CD8 cells comprised CD45RO-negative, CCR7-positively selected cells, excluding terminally differentiated effector memory CD45RA+ cells. Germline loops: CDR1 WSHSY, CDR2 SAAADI. V shed 7 bases and J 2 bases; nucleotides not matched to a gene: 11. The CDR3 has 16 residues. The receptor's source is a man in his late teens or twenties in good health. Some clones in this sample may be carry-over from other donors' samples. V gene TRBV10-2 combines with J gene TRBJ2-5; TRBD2 agrees at 9 bases. The sequencing sample was made of naive CD8+ T cells from PBMCs. The CDR3 region is CASNSGRRGGQETQYF. In DNA, the CDR3 is TGCGCCAGCAACAGCGGGAGGAGGGGGGGTCAAGAGACCCAGTACTTC.